This TCR beta chain was sequenced during a study of regulatory T cells in long-lasting Graves disease. There are many counts of this clonotype. This clone may be a read error of a much larger clone one base away. Time point noted: newly diagnosed GD, antithyroid drugs for less than 3 months. PBMC RNA was the source of the TCR library. Construction of the TCR beta libraries employed iRepertoire HTBI primers in conjunction with Arm-PCR of CDR3 regions. TCRdb used MiXCR to reprocess the multiplex PCR reads, holding one entry per CDR3 protein. The sample contains 450,000 to 500,000 distinct CDR3 sequences, around 16% of which appear only once. These data were likewise used in another study, on T cells in Graves' hyperthyroidism and ophthalmopathy.

This receptor was obtained from a middle-aged man with Graves disease. The sequencing here drew on peripheral blood mononuclear cells (PBMCs), taken at new diagnosis, from a patient treated with antithyroid drugs.

CDR3 sequence: CASSLKSNTEAFF. CDR3 bases: TGTGCCAGCAGCTTAAAGAGTAACACTGAAGCTTTCTTT. The chain employs TRBV7-8 and TRBJ1-1; D call uncertain. The CDR3 is 13 amino acids. Germline CDR1 reads SGHVS; CDR2 reads FQNEAQ. With 2 bases removed from V and 2 bases from J, the gap between germline ends came to 6 bases.